The 30 T cell receptor beta chains presented below share a single source sample, sequenced in a study of read filtering for tumor transcriptome and immune sequencing. From 300 to 400 ng of RNA, a library with molecular barcoded alpha/delta and beta/gamma adaptors was made. Each CDR3 protein is one row after TCRdb ran MiXCR on the reads. This sample carries about 86,000 distinct CDR3 sequences, 9% to 15% of them seen once, and the ten largest clones take about 15%. The source material was a population of CD138-negative cells sorted from bone marrow. These receptors came from a donor aged 40 or older with multiple myeloma.

This clonotype was seen repeatedly, ten times or more. J is TRBJ1-5 and V is TRBV30, with D unclear. Per germline, CDR1 GTSNPN and CDR2 SVGIG (reference sequence). There are 12 residues in the CDR3. V was clipped by 2 bases and J by 1 base, with 3 bases between them. Here the CDR3 reads CAWSRSNQPQHF. The DNA of the CDR3 is TGTGCCTGGAGTCGGAGCAATCAGCCCCAGCATTTT.

Details on this clonotype: A junction boundary mismatches the germline segment, possibly from a read error. This chain joins TRBV5-1 and TRBJ1-5; D possibly corresponds to TRBD1 (5 bases). The CDR3 spans 15 residues. Germline CDR1 reads SGHRS; CDR2 reads YFSETQ. CDR3 in amino acids: CASSPGGISNQSQHF. As DNA, the CDR3 is TGCGCCAGCAGCCCCGGGGGGATATCTAATCAGTCCCAGCATTTT.

This clonotype has ten or more counts. The V and J genes are TRBV20-1 and TRBJ1-1, with 7 bases identical to TRBD1. With 3 bases clipped from V and 5 bases from J, the junction kept 9 bases outside the gene matches. Germline CDR1 DFQATT, CDR2 SNEGSKA (reference sequence). The CDR3 totals 14 residues. CDR3 in DNA: TGCAGTGCTAGCCCCGTCCAGGGGGGTACTGAAGCTTTCTTT. This encodes CSASPVQGGTEAFF.

This clonotype was observed many times. The genes are TRBV11-3 and TRBJ2-1, with TRBD2 matching 11 bases. Germline V gene sequence: CDR1 SGHNT, CDR2 YENEEA. The CDR3 is 24 amino acids. Unmatched junction bases numbered 30, after V lost 5 bases and J lost 3 bases. CDR3 loop: CASSPKPSPKGRLAGWTFYNEQFF. The DNA of the CDR3 is TGTGCCAGCAGCCCCAAACCCTCCCCAAAGGGTCGACTAGCGGGATGGACCTTCTACAATGAGCAGTTCTTC.

In this sample, this clonotype turned up many times. V usage is TRBV19 and J usage is TRBJ2-2, with D tentatively TRBD1 or TRBD2 (5 bases each). The V end was cut by 9 bases, the J end by 6 bases, with 17 bases between. The CDR3 has 14 residues. In germline, CDR1 is LNHDA, CDR2 SQIVND (reference sequence). CDR3 loop: CASKYTRGPGELFF. CDR3 nucleotides: TGTGCCAGCAAGTATACGAGGGGACCCGGGGAGCTGTTTTTT.

In this sample, this clonotype turned up many times. The chain links TRBV5-1 to TRBJ2-2; D is undetermined. V was clipped by 2 bases and J by 5 bases, with 16 bases between them. The germline V gene has CDR1 SGHRS and CDR2 YFSETQ. CDR3 length equals 16 residues. CDR3 nucleotide sequence: TGCGCCAGCAGCTTACAGAGTATTAAAATAACCGGGGAGCTGTTTTTT. This gives the protein CASSLQSIKITGELFF.

This clonotype was found many times. The gene calls are TRBV10-2 and TRBJ2-7, with D uncertain. CDR1 and CDR2 from the germline V gene are WSHSY and SAAADI. The CDR3 spans 12 residues. V was clipped by 8 bases and J by 0 bases, with 8 bases between them. The CDR3 DNA follows: TGCGCCAGCGCAACCGACTCCTACGAGCAGTACTTC. Protein sequence: CASATDSYEQYF.

This clonotype was seen many times. CDR3 protein: CASSLRQGAETQYF. The CDR3 DNA sequence: TGTGCCAGCAGCCTGAGACAGGGGGCAGAGACCCAGTACTTC. This chain links TRBV11-2 with TRBJ2-5; 10 bases line up with TRBD1. Unmatched junction bases numbered 4, after V lost 5 bases and J lost 4 bases. Germline V gene data show CDR1 as SGHAT and CDR2 as FQNNGV. The CDR3 is 14 amino acids.

A remark on this clonotype: A read error may explain this, as a much larger clone is one base away. J is TRBJ1-1 and V is TRBV12-3 or TRBV12-4; D call uncertain. Trimming cost V 10 bases and J 4 bases, with 16 bases left between them. This CDR3 is built from 13 residues. CDR3 bases: TGTGCCAACAGCGACTACAAGGGCACTGAAGCTTTCTTT. Its translation: CANSDYKGTEAFF.

With regard to this clonotype: Just one base apart from a much larger clone, this may be a read error. The J gene is TRBJ2-1, the V gene TRBV6-2 or TRBV6-3; TRBD2 agrees at 15 bases. The CDR3 runs 17 residues. Germline assignment: CDR1 MNHEY and CDR2 SVGEGT. The CDR3 spells CASSYWTSGRDYSEQFF. The CDR3 DNA reads as TGTGCCAGCAGTTATTGGACTAGCGGGAGGGACTACAGTGAGCAGTTCTTC.

The chain combines TRBV2 with TRBJ2-5; D is undetermined. Germline V gene sequence: CDR1 SNHLY, CDR2 FYNNEI. The CDR3 covers 13 residues. Trimming removed 8 bases at V and 5 bases at J, with 15 bases between. The CDR3 loop is CASAVNGGETQYF. CDR3 bases: TGTGCCAGCGCTGTTAACGGCGGCGAGACCCAGTACTTC.

The table lists this clonotype with many counts. The chain employs TRBV7-9 and TRBJ2-1; 9 bases agree with TRBD2. With 3 bases clipped from V and 7 bases from J, the junction kept 13 bases outside the gene matches. The CDR3 sequence is 17 residues long. From germline, CDR1 is SEHNR and CDR2 FQNEAQ (reference sequence). The CDR3 DNA sequence: TGTGCCAGCAGCTTGTCTCTTAGCGGGAGAATCGGTAATGAGCAGTTCTTC. As protein: CASSLSLSGRIGNEQFF.

The chain couples TRBV21-1 to TRBJ2-1; the D call of TRBD2 is as the table states it, not checked on the DNA. TRBV21-1 is classified as a pseudogene. The CDR3 covers 15 residues. The CDR3 nucleotides are TGTGCCAGCAGTTTTTTATCGGGAGGATACAATGAGCAGTTATTC. Its translation: CASSFLSGGYNEQLF.

This clonotype was seen at least ten times. The rearrangement links TRBV6-1 to TRBJ1-5, with D uncertain. The V gene lost 1 base and the J gene lost 1 base, with 5 bases spanning the gap. The germline gives CDR1 MNHNS, CDR2 SASEGT. There are 14 residues in the CDR3. CDR3 sequence reads: CASSEGQSNQPQHF. CDR3 in DNA: TGTGCCAGCAGTGAAGGGCAGAGCAATCAGCCCCAGCATTTT.

This clonotype was detected many times. V is TRBV5-4 and J is TRBJ2-1; a weak D match, TRBD2 (5 bases). Germline CDR1 SGHNT, CDR2 YYREEE (reference sequence). V was clipped by 3 bases and J by 0 bases, with 7 bases between them. There are 14 residues in the CDR3. CDR3 region: CASSSSLSYNEQFF. DNA for the CDR3: TGTGCCAGCAGCTCTAGCCTCTCCTACAATGAGCAGTTCTTC.

As to this clonotype: A much larger clone lies one base from this, so it may be a read error. The chain uses TRBV4-2 and TRBJ2-2; D is perhaps TRBD2 (7 bases). V was trimmed by 4 bases and J by 6 bases, leaving 21 bases between them. Germline CDR1 LGHNA, CDR2 YNFKEQ. CDR3 length: 17 residues. The CDR3, as DNA: TGTGCCAGCAGCCGAGAATTGGGGGGGCTAGATTCCGGGGAGCTGTTTTTT. It yields the protein CASSRELGGLDSGELFF.

This clonotype has ten or more counts. The rearrangement joins TRBV25-1 to TRBJ1-1, with D uncertain. CDR3 length: 11 residues. Germline loops: CDR1 MGHDK, CDR2 SYGVNS. Deletions cut 3 bases from V and 4 bases from J, with 3 bases between. CDR3 sequence (DNA): TGTGCCAGCAGTGAGGGCACTGAAGCTTTCTTT. It specifies CASSEGTEAFF.

This clonotype came up many times. This sequence joins TRBV7-2 and TRBJ2-2; 8 bases are a match to TRBD2. This CDR3 has 16 residues. V gave up 2 bases and J gave up 7 bases; unmatched junction bases: 9. Germline loops: CDR1 SGHTA, CDR2 FQGNSA. CDR3 residues: CASSLSSGGPIGELFF. CDR3 sequence (DNA): TGTGCCAGCAGCTTAAGTTCGGGAGGGCCTATCGGGGAGCTGTTTTTT.

There are a few counts of this clonotype. Since a far larger clone is one base different, this is likely a read error. The chain joins TRBV7-9 to TRBJ2-1; TRBD2 aligns across 8 bases. The CDR3 is made up of 15 amino acids. The V gene's germline CDR1 is SEHNR and CDR2 FQNEAQ (reference sequence). The CDR3 DNA reads TGTGCCAGCAGCTCCGGCGGGGGGACCTACGATGAGCAGTTCTTC. Translated, it gives CASSSGGGTYDEQFF.

This clonotype was recorded at least ten times. V is TRBV7-9 and J is TRBJ2-7, with unresolved D. Germline V gene lookup returns CDR1 SEHNR and CDR2 FQNEAQ (reference sequence). V was shortened by 4 bases and J by 10 bases, with 14 bases between the two germline ends. This CDR3 contains 12 residues. The CDR3 protein is CASSSLGPVQYF. CDR3 nucleotide sequence: TGTGCCAGCAGCTCCTTAGGTCCCGTCCAGTACTTC.

This clonotype was counted many times. The V call is TRBV7-2, the J call TRBJ2-3, with D tentatively TRBD2 (5 bases). CDR1 is SGHTA, CDR2 FQGNSA, per germline. The germline V and J ends were trimmed by 5 bases and 6 bases, with 12 bases remaining between them. The CDR3 is made up of 13 amino acids. This CDR3 is CASSRSRGDTQYF. For the CDR3, the DNA is TGTGCCAGCAGCCGTAGCCGAGGGGATACGCAGTATTTT.

This clonotype was picked up many times. The J gene is TRBJ2-1, the V gene TRBV5-5; no clear D gene. Germline-derived CDR1 and CDR2 are SGHKS and YYEKEE (reference sequence). The CDR3 is 15 amino acids. Deletions cut 4 bases from V and 2 bases from J, with 13 bases between. The CDR3 DNA sequence: TGTGCCAGCAGCCTCCTGGCTACCACCTACAATGAGCAGTTCTTC. Amino acids: CASSLLATTYNEQFF.

This clonotype was counted many times. The chain has TRBV2 and TRBJ2-4; 10 bases fit TRBD1. The junction had 8 bases not matched to a gene; V was cut back by 6 bases and J by 3 bases. Germline loops: CDR1 SNHLY, CDR2 FYNNEI. The CDR3 is 16 residues long. The CDR3 here is CASRMGQGSGKNIQYF. CDR3 DNA: TGTGCCAGCAGGATGGGACAGGGGTCGGGCAAAAACATTCAGTACTTC.

This clonotype was found many times. This chain uses TRBV7-2 with TRBJ2-3; 7 nucleotides line up with TRBD2. Germline loops: CDR1 SGHTA, CDR2 FQGNSA. The junction had 9 bases not matched to a gene; V was cut back by 4 bases and J by 2 bases. The CDR3 is made up of 16 amino acids. CDR3 coding DNA: TGTGCCAGCAGCTCCCGTGGGAGGGGAAACACAGATACGCAGTATTTT. It specifies CASSSRGRGNTDTQYF. The full variable domain, its missing parts supplied by reference TRBV7-2 and TRBJ2-3, is GAGVSQSPSNKVTEKGKDVELRCDPISGHTALYWYRQSLGQGLEFLIYFQGNSAPDKSGLPSDRFSAERTGGSVSTLTIQRTQQEDSAVYLCASSSRGRGNTDTQYFGPGTRLTVL.

As regards this clonotype: This may come from a read error, since a much larger clone is one base off. V usage is TRBV7-2 and J usage is TRBJ2-3; D ambiguous. CDR3 size: 16 residues. Germline assignment: CDR1 SGHTA and CDR2 FQGNSA. V lost 0 bases and J lost 5, with 15 bases in between. The CDR3 protein is CASSLAGRLPVDTQYF. CDR3 bases: TGTGCCAGCAGCTTAGCGGGCCGGTTACCGGTAGATACGCAGTATTTT.

This clonotype was picked up many times. The chain has TRBV5-1 and TRBJ2-1, with D possibly TRBD2 on 6 matching bases. Germline V gives CDR1 SGHRS, CDR2 YFSETQ. V lost 0 bases to trimming and J lost 4 bases, with 11 bases between them. This CDR3 spans 15 amino acids. CDR3 protein: CASSLGLASYNEQFF. In nucleotides, the CDR3 is TGCGCCAGCAGCTTGGGGCTAGCGTCTTACAATGAGCAGTTCTTC.

In regard to this clonotype: Since a much larger clone is just one base distant, this may be a read error. The chain combines TRBV6-6 with TRBJ1-2; no firm D call. The CDR3 has 12 amino acids. V lost 5 bases to trimming and J lost 1 base, with 5 bases between them. Germline V gene sequence: CDR1 MNHNY, CDR2 SVGAGI (reference sequence). CDR3 bases: TGTGCCAGCAGTAATGTTAACTATGGCTACACCTTC. It yields the protein CASSNVNYGYTF.

This clonotype was seen many times. The chain couples TRBV25-1 to TRBJ2-3; the D call may be TRBD1 or TRBD2 (5 bases each). Trimming cost V 1 base and J 3 bases, with 17 bases left between them. This CDR3 region has 17 residues. The germline V gene encodes CDR1 MGHDK and CDR2 SYGVNS. For the CDR3, the DNA is TGTGCCAGCAGTGAATCGGGGACCCGGTCCGTTACAGATACGCAGTATTTT. Its translation is CASSESGTRSVTDTQYF.

This chain's CDR3 is CASSLGRVETQYF. The CDR3 nucleotides are TGTGCCAGCAGCTTGGGTAGGGTAGAGACCCAGTACTTC. V gene TRBV5-6 combines with J gene TRBJ2-5; D unclear. V lost 0 bases, J lost 4 bases, and 7 bases lay in between. The germline CDR1 and CDR2 sequences are SGHDT and YYEEEE. The CDR3 extends over 13 amino acids.

In its sample, this clonotype was seen many times. The V and J genes are TRBV6-1 and TRBJ2-1; 15 bases agree with TRBD2. V shed 8 bases, J shed 3 bases, and the junction held 14 bases outside the gene matches. Germline loops: CDR1 MNHNS, CDR2 SASEGT. This CDR3 has 19 amino acids. This chain's CDR3 is CASRVGGLAGGRNYNEQFF. The CDR3 DNA is TGTGCCAGCCGGGTTGGGGGACTAGCGGGAGGCCGGAACTACAATGAGCAGTTCTTC.